Detailed here is one TCR beta chain. The sample holds other DNA sequences that translate to the same CDR3. This record belongs to a study of T cell changes during pregnancy in multiple sclerosis. The repertoire was sequenced with immunoSEQ multiplex PCR; TCRdb's copy has only in-frame clones and lacks some. The data show fewer than 85,000 clones, 90% to 95% seen once. Germline V lookup: CDR1 GTSNPN, CDR2 SVGIG (reference sequence). This CDR3 region has 11 residues. V was shortened by 1 base and J by 9 bases, with 7 bases between the two germline ends. The source was peripheral blood, collected in the second trimester of pregnancy. The chain recombines TRBV30 with TRBJ2-1; D perhaps matches TRBD1 (5 bases). The sequence came from a female donor with multiple sclerosis, enrolled in a pregnancy study. CDR3 nucleotides: TGTGCCTGGAGTGGGGGCGGTGAGCAGTTCTTC. The encoded protein is CAWSGGGEQFF.